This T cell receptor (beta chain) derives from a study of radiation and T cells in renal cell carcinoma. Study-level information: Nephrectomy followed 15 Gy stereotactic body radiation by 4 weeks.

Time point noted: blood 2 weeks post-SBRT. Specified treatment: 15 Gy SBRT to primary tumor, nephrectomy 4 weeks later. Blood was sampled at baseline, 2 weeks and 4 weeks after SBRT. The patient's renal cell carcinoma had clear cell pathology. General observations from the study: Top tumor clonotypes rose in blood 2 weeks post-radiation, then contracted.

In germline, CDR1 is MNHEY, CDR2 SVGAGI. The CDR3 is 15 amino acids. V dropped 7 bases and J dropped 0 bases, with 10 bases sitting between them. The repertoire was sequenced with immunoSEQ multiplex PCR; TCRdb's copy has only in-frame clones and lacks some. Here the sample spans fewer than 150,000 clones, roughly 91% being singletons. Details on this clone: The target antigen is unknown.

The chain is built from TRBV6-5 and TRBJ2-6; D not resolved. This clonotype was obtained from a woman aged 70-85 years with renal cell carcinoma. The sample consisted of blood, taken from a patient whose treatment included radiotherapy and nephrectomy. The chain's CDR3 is CASTSTGSGANVLTF. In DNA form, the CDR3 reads TGTGCCAGCACCTCGACCGGCTCTGGGGCCAACGTCCTGACTTTC.